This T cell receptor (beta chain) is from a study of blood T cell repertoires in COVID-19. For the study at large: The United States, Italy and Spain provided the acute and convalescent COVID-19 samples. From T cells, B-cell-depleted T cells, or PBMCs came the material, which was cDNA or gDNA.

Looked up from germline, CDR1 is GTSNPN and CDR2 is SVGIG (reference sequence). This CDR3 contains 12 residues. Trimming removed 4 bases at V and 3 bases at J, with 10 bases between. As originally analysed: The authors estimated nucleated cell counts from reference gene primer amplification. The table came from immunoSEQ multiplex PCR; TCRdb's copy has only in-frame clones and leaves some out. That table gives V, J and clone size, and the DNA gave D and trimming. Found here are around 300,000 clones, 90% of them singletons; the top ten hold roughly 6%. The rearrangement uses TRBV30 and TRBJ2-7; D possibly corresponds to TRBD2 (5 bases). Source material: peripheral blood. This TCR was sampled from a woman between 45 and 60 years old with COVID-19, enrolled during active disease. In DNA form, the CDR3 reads TGTGCCTGGATATCCGCGGGCTACGAGCAGTACTTC. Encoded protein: CAWISAGYEQYF.